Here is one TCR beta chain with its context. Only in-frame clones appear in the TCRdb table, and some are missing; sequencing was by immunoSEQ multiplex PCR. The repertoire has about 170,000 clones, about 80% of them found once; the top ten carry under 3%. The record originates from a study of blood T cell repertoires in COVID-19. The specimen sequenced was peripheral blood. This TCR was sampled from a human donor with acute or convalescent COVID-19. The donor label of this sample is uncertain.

This CDR3 is CASSLGGQDWGETQYF. The CDR3 nucleotides read TGTGCCAGCAGCTTAGGGGGACAAGATTGGGGAGAGACCCAGTACTTC. J is TRBJ2-5 and V is TRBV7-8; D possibly corresponds to TRBD1 (6 bases). The CDR3 is 16 residues long. Germline V gene sequence: CDR1 SGHVS, CDR2 FQNEAQ. V lost 1 base and J lost 4, with 16 bases in between. The full variable domain, with the rest looked up from reference TRBV7-8 and TRBJ2-5, is GAGVSQSPRYKVAKRGQDVALRCDPISGHVSLFWYQQALGQGPEFLTYFQNEAQLDKSGLPSDRFFAERPEGSVSTLKIQRTQQEDSAVYLCASSLGGQDWGETQYFGPGTRLLVL.